This TCR beta chain was documented in a study of shared clonotypes between healthy human individuals. Study information: Donors had three CD4 naive, three CD4 memory, two CD8 naive and one CD8 memory plate apiece. Overall study findings and caveats: Tissues were not sampled, only blood, and their repertoires likely differ.

Concerning this clone itself: Antigen specificity is unknown.

Germline assignment: CDR1 SGHDN and CDR2 FVKESK. V was clipped by 3 bases and J by 5 bases; unmatched bases: 9. This CDR3 has 17 amino acids. Original processing methods: Filtering was not the same, since immunoSEQ gave junction-only sequences without quality scores. Here immunoSEQ multiplex PCR was the method, and the copy in TCRdb shows in-frame clones only, minus some. From that table come the V and J calls and clone size; the DNA was used to work out D and trimming. The sample yields roughly 660,000 clones, roughly 88% seen once. The chain has TRBV14 and TRBJ2-5, with TRBD2 identical over 13 bases. The source material was memory CD8+ T cells from PBMCs. This sample's subset: CD45RO+ cells pooled with CCR7-negative TemRA cells. The clonotype comes from a young man in good health. Some clones in this sample may be carry-over from other donors' samples. The CDR3 DNA is TGTGCCAGCAGCCACTGGACTAGCGGGAGTTTAACGGAGACCCAGTACTTC. It yields the protein CASSHWTSGSLTETQYF.